Each of the 22 T cell receptor beta chains below was sequenced from the same sample in a study of PD-1 blockade in classical Hodgkin lymphoma. The table came from immunoSEQ multiplex PCR; TCRdb's copy has only in-frame clones and leaves some out. The sample has roughly 42,000 clones, around two thirds seen once. As to time point: cycle 4 day 1 (C4D1), after 5 to 7 weeks of nivolumab. Each of the patients experienced relapse following autologous stem cell transplantation, and their brentuximab vedotin exposure differed. Sequencing used peripheral blood mononuclear cells (PBMCs), obtained before the fourth cycle of nivolumab. The receptors derive from a human donor with classical Hodgkin lymphoma.

V and J are TRBV10-3 and TRBJ2-1, with TRBD2 matching 7 bases. There are 17 residues in the CDR3. V lost 2 bases, J lost 6 bases, and 13 bases stayed unmatched. CDR1 is ENHRY, CDR2 SYGVKD, per germline. The CDR3 spells CAISEPLKAGVINEQFF. CDR3 in DNA: TGTGCCATCAGTGAGCCCTTAAAGGCGGGGGTCATCAATGAGCAGTTCTTC.

The J gene is TRBJ2-5, the V gene TRBV25-1; TRBD1 matches at 7 bases. The CDR3 consists of 16 residues. J gave up 5 bases and V 9 bases, and 18 bases lay outside the gene matches. Germline CDR1 reads MGHDK; CDR2 reads SYGVNS. The CDR3, as DNA: TGTGCCAGTAAAGCACAGGGGAGAGGAGTCGGGGAGACCCAGTACTTC. Its translation is CASKAQGRGVGETQYF.

This clone was seen a few times. The V gene is TRBV13, the J gene TRBJ2-7; a possible D gene is TRBD1 (6 bases). V was shortened by 5 bases and J by 3 bases, with 14 bases between the two germline ends. The CDR3 has 14 amino acids. CDR1 is PRHDT and CDR2 is FYEKMQ in the germline V gene (reference sequence). The CDR3 sequence is CASSTRTANYEQYF. The CDR3 nucleotides read TGTGCCAGCAGCACCAGGACAGCTAACTACGAGCAGTACTTC.

The chain has TRBV9 and TRBJ2-1; tentative D call: TRBD2 (5 bases). Between the trimmed V and J ends, which lost 5 bases and 6 bases, there was a span of 15 bases. Germline assignment: CDR1 SGDLS and CDR2 YYNGEE. The CDR3 sequence is 14 residues long. As DNA, the CDR3 is TGTGCCAGCAGTCGACTATATAATCCCAATGAGCAGTTCTTC. Amino acid sequence: CASSRLYNPNEQFF.

The J gene is TRBJ2-3, the V gene TRBV19; 15 bases match TRBD2. Trimming took 5 bases from V and 4 from J; bases not matched to a gene: 13. This CDR3 comprises 19 residues. Germline CDR1 LNHDA, CDR2 SQIVND (reference sequence). The CDR3 sequence is CASSLGLAGGQVFADTQYF. CDR3 nucleotide sequence: TGTGCCAGTAGTCTAGGACTAGCGGGGGGGCAGGTCTTTGCAGATACGCAGTATTTT.

The chain carries TRBV6-1 and TRBJ2-7; no clear D gene. The CDR3 loop spans 13 amino acids. Trimming pared 3 bases from V and 1 base from J, leaving 7 bases between. Germline values: CDR1 MNHNS, CDR2 SASEGT. CDR3 residues: CASSDYRSYEQYF. The CDR3 coding sequence is TGTGCCAGCAGTGATTACAGATCCTACGAGCAGTACTTC.

The genes are TRBV4-2 and TRBJ2-7, with TRBD2 as a possible D gene (5 bases). This CDR3 has 16 amino acids. V was cut by 1 base and J by 5 bases, with 18 bases left in between. The germline gives CDR1 LGHNA, CDR2 YNFKEQ. The CDR3 bases are TGTGCCAGCAGCCAAGTCTTTGCACGGGGTAAGAACGAGCAGTACTTC. Its protein product is CASSQVFARGKNEQYF.

The CDR3 DNA reads as TGTGCCAGCAGCACGCAGGGGAAGGGGAATTCACCCCTCCACTTT. Translation gives CASSTQGKGNSPLHF. The chain recombines TRBV7-9 with TRBJ1-6; tentatively, D is TRBD1 (6 bases). CDR1 and CDR2 (germline): SEHNR, FQNEAQ (reference sequence). This CDR3 has 15 residues. The V gene lost 5 bases and the J gene lost 7 bases, with 15 bases spanning the gap.

The gene calls are TRBV5-1 and TRBJ1-4; D is unclear. Trimming took off 0 bases at V and 8 bases at J, with 11 bases between the two ends. The CDR3 covers 14 residues. Germline V CDR1 and CDR2: SGHRS, YFSETQ. CDR3 sequence (DNA): TGCGCCAGCAGCTTGGAGGGTGCAAGCGAAAAACTGTTTTTT. It codes for CASSLEGASEKLFF.

About this clone: A much larger clone lies one base from this, so it may be a read error. V usage is TRBV5-6 and J usage is TRBJ2-3; D is unresolved. Trimming took 3 bases from V and 1 from J, leaving 3 bases between them. Germline V lookup: CDR1 SGHDT, CDR2 YYEEEE. The length of the CDR3 is 12 residues. The CDR3 bases are TGTGCCAGCAGCTGGGGCACAGATACGCAGTATTTT. This translates into CASSWGTDTQYF.

The sample holds a few counts of this clone. The chain couples TRBV7-9 to TRBJ2-2; possibly TRBD1 or TRBD2 for D (6 bases each). V dropped 4 bases and J dropped 4 bases, with 19 bases sitting between them. The CDR3 has 17 amino acids. CDR1 and CDR2 from the germline V gene are SEHNR and FQNEAQ (reference sequence). CDR3 region: CASSSRSGAKVTGELFF. CDR3 sequence (DNA): TGTGCCAGCAGCTCCCGGTCGGGGGCCAAGGTCACCGGGGAGCTGTTTTTT.

V is TRBV9 and J is TRBJ1-4; D gene unclear. Germline lookup yields CDR1 SGDLS and CDR2 YYNGEE. V lost 0 bases and J lost 5, with 11 bases in between. The CDR3 is made up of 15 amino acids. The CDR3 protein is CASSVAPGDNEKLFF. The CDR3, as DNA: TGTGCCAGCAGCGTAGCTCCAGGCGACAATGAAAAACTGTTTTTT.

V is TRBV4-3 and J is TRBJ2-3; D not resolved. The CDR3 length is 15 residues. Looked up from germline, CDR1 is LGHNA and CDR2 is YSLEER. Trimming took 1 base from V and 4 from J, leaving 12 bases between them. For the CDR3, the DNA is TGCGCCAGCAGCCAAGTCCCCCTGCCATCAGATACGCAGTATTTT. It codes for CASSQVPLPSDTQYF.

The count of this clone is one. CDR3 region: CASSESGGARYEQYF. In DNA form, the CDR3 reads TGCGCCAGCAGTGAGTCAGGGGGGGCACGCTACGAGCAGTACTTC. V is TRBV10-2 and J is TRBJ2-7; possibly TRBD2 for D (7 bases). Germline CDR1 and CDR2: WSHSY and SAAADI. The length of the CDR3 is 15 residues. Deletions cut 0 bases from V and 3 bases from J, with 12 bases between.

This clone has more than one count but fewer than ten. The chain carries TRBV2 and TRBJ1-1, with TRBD1 identical over 7 bases. CDR3 length: 24 amino acids. The J segment lost 4 bases and the V segment lost 2 bases, leaving 34 bases of the junction unmatched. Germline V gene data show CDR1 as SNHLY and CDR2 as FYNNEI. The chain's CDR3 is CASSELFSGGAERDRQGSATEAFF. As DNA, the CDR3 is TGTGCCAGCAGTGAACTTTTTTCGGGCGGGGCGGAACGGGATCGACAGGGTAGTGCCACTGAAGCTTTCTTT.

This clone has a handful of counts. This chain links TRBV30 with TRBJ2-7; 9 nucleotides agree with TRBD1. Germline-derived CDR1 and CDR2 are GTSNPN and SVGIG (reference sequence). This CDR3 is 13 amino acids long. The trim removed 1 base at V and 3 bases at J, leaving 1 base unmatched. The CDR3 is CAWSGQGGYEQYF. CDR3 DNA sequence: TGTGCCTGGAGTGGACAGGGGGGCTACGAGCAGTACTTC.

The V and J genes are TRBV11-2 and TRBJ2-5; no firm D call. V was shortened by 0 bases and J by 5 bases, with 10 bases between the two germline ends. The CDR3 covers 14 residues. Germline V CDR1 and CDR2: SGHAT, FQNNGV. The CDR3 is CASSLDVGGETQYF. For the CDR3, the DNA is TGTGCCAGCAGCTTAGACGTTGGTGGTGAGACCCAGTACTTC.

In this sample, this clone turned up once. The chain combines TRBV28 with TRBJ1-2, with D unclear. The CDR3 consists of 14 residues. V was shortened by 4 bases and J by 1 base, with 10 bases between the two germline ends. Germline CDR1 reads MDHEN; CDR2 reads SYDVKM. As DNA, the CDR3 is TGTGCCAGCAGTTCCCCGGGGAATAACTATGGCTACACCTTC. This encodes CASSSPGNNYGYTF.

The rearrangement links TRBV6-6 to TRBJ2-2, with 7 bases fitting TRBD1. Germline trimming cut 6 bases from V and 3 bases from J; bases unmatched to any gene: 1. Germline V gene data show CDR1 as MNHNY and CDR2 as SVGAGI (reference sequence). The CDR3 has 13 residues. The CDR3 DNA reads as TGTGCCAGCAGAACAGGGGACACCGGGGAGCTGTTTTTT. Protein sequence: CASRTGDTGELFF.

This clone has just a few counts. CDR3 protein: CASSLGPEYRAGGYTF. DNA of the CDR3: TGTGCCAGCAGCTTAGGCCCGGAGTACAGGGCCGGTGGCTACACCTTC. This chain links TRBV7-2 with TRBJ1-2; D perhaps matches TRBD1 (6 bases). This CDR3 has 16 residues. The ends were cut back, 1 base at V and 7 bases at J, with 19 bases in the middle. CDR1 SGHTA and CDR2 FQGNSA come from the germline V gene.

This chain connects TRBV10-3 to TRBJ2-1, with D hard to call. Germline CDR1 and CDR2: ENHRY and SYGVKD. Deletions cut 5 bases from V and 9 bases from J, with 14 bases between. The CDR3 is 13 amino acids. This CDR3 reads CAISPLADGEQFF. The CDR3 coding sequence is TGTGCCATCAGTCCCCTCGCCGACGGTGAGCAGTTCTTC.

This clone was counted between two and nine times. J is TRBJ2-1 and V is TRBV27; no reliable D call. This CDR3 has 12 residues. CDR1 and CDR2 from the germline V gene are MNHEY and SMNVEV (reference sequence). Trimming pared 4 bases from V and 7 bases from J, leaving 8 bases between. The CDR3 sequence: CASSSSGNEQFF. CDR3 DNA: TGTGCCAGCAGTTCATCTGGGAATGAGCAGTTCTTC.